This entry lists 32 T cell receptor beta chains sequenced from one sample in a study of OX40 agonist ivuxolimab in advanced cancers. The repertoire was sequenced with immunoSEQ multiplex PCR; TCRdb's copy has only in-frame clones and lacks some. There are tens of thousands of clones in the sample; about 87% occur only once, and about 7.2% lies in the top ten. Source: CD4+ or CD8+ T cells sorted from blood, taken in a trial of the OX40 agonist ivuxolimab. All receptors derive from an adult with an advanced solid tumor such as melanoma, head and neck, liver or kidney cancer.

The rearrangement links TRBV2 to TRBJ2-1; D assignment may be TRBD1 or TRBD2 (7 bases each). V was pared by 0 bases and J by 4 bases, with 16 bases between. In germline, CDR1 is SNHLY, CDR2 FYNNEI. The CDR3 has 17 amino acids. For the CDR3, the DNA is TGTGCCAGCAGTGAAGCACTGCAGGGGGGAGGGTACAATGAGCAGTTCTTC. Translating gives CASSEALQGGGYNEQFF.

The V call is TRBV10-3, the J call TRBJ2-7, with 7 bases lining up with TRBD1. V trimming: 5 bases; J trimming: 4 bases; junction bases outside the gene matches: 5. Germline V gene sequence: CDR1 ENHRY, CDR2 SYGVKD. This CDR3 comprises 13 residues. The CDR3 DNA follows: TGTGCCATCAGTCCCGGGACAGCTTACGAGCAGTACTTC. This codes for CAISPGTAYEQYF.

The genes are TRBV14 and TRBJ2-3, with unresolved D. With 2 bases removed from V and 1 base from J, the gap between germline ends came to 16 bases. CDR3 length: 17 residues. Germline V CDR1 and CDR2: SGHDN, FVKESK. The CDR3 here is CASSQLAGFTGTDTQYF. CDR3 coding DNA: TGTGCCAGCAGCCAACTGGCTGGCTTTACGGGCACAGATACGCAGTATTTT. Full variable domain (outside the CDR3, taken from reference TRBV14 and TRBJ2-3): EAGVTQFPSHSVIEKGQTVTLRCDPISGHDNLYWYRRVMGKEIKFLLHFVKESKQDESGMPNNRFLAERTGGTYSTLKVQPAELEDSGVYFCASSQLAGFTGTDTQYFGPGTRLTVL.

This clone has more than one count but fewer than ten. The sample has other DNA sequences that encode this CDR3 too. The V and J genes are TRBV5-1 and TRBJ2-7; tentatively, D is TRBD1 (6 bases). The germline V and J ends were trimmed by 4 bases and 7 bases, with 9 bases remaining between them. This CDR3 has 11 residues. Looked up from germline, CDR1 is SGHRS and CDR2 is YFSETQ. Written as DNA, the CDR3 is TGCGCCAGCAGCACGGGACAAGAGCAGTACTTC. Its translation: CASSTGQEQYF.

The rearrangement joins TRBV18 to TRBJ2-1, with 9 bases aligning to TRBD1. With V trimmed by 4 bases and J by 6 bases, 10 bases remained unmatched. The V gene's germline CDR1 is KGHSH and CDR2 LQKENI. This CDR3 has 16 amino acids. As DNA, the CDR3 is TGTGCCAGCTCACGGCGGTTGACAGGGGGTACCAATGAGCAGTTCTTC. It specifies CASSRRLTGGTNEQFF.

The chain combines TRBV9 with TRBJ2-5, with TRBD1 identical over 9 bases. Germline CDR1 reads SGDLS; CDR2 reads YYNGEE. Germline trimming cut 4 bases from V and 3 bases from J; bases unmatched to any gene: 4. There are 14 residues in the CDR3. As DNA, the CDR3 is TGTGCCAGCAGCACCCGGACAGGGGAAGAGACCCAGTACTTC. It translates to CASSTRTGEETQYF.

This sequence joins TRBV7-2 and TRBJ1-1; the match to TRBD1 covers 8 bases. CDR3 length: 14 residues. Germline loops: CDR1 SGHTA, CDR2 FQGNSA. V lost 7 bases to trimming and J lost 4 bases; unmatched junction nucleotides: 8. The chain's CDR3 is CASTIDRGGTEAFF. The CDR3 coding sequence is TGTGCCAGCACCATCGACAGGGGTGGCACTGAAGCTTTCTTT. Full variable domain (missing parts from reference TRBV7-2 and TRBJ1-1): GAGVSQSPSNKVTEKGKDVELRCDPISGHTALYWYRQSLGQGLEFLIYFQGNSAPDKSGLPSDRFSAERTGGSVSTLTIQRTQQEDSAVYLCASTIDRGGTEAFFGQGTRLTVV.

The V gene is TRBV11-3, the J gene TRBJ2-5, with 11 bases matching TRBD2. Unmatched junction bases numbered 3, after V lost 4 bases and J lost 2 bases. CDR1 is SGHNT, CDR2 YENEEA, per germline. This CDR3 contains 15 residues. The CDR3 spells CASSSRLAGQETQYF. CDR3 in DNA: TGTGCCAGCAGCTCGAGACTAGCGGGACAAGAGACCCAGTACTTC.

V usage is TRBV30 and J usage is TRBJ2-7, with 12 nucleotides matching TRBD2. Germline trimming cut 4 bases from V and 4 bases from J; bases unmatched to any gene: 2. CDR1 GTSNPN and CDR2 SVGIG come from the germline V gene (reference sequence). The CDR3 is 13 residues long. CDR3 nucleotides: TGTGCCTGGAAAACTAGCGGGAGGTACGAGCAGTACTTC. The encoded protein is CAWKTSGRYEQYF.

This clone appeared a few times. The chain has TRBV11-3 and TRBJ2-7, with 9 bases lining up with TRBD1. V shed 3 bases and J 5 bases; nucleotides not matched to a gene: 8. Germline values: CDR1 SGHNT, CDR2 YENEEA. This CDR3 has 15 amino acids. CDR3 loop: CASSFRLGQGHEQYF. The DNA of the CDR3 is TGTGCCAGCAGCTTCAGGTTGGGACAGGGCCACGAGCAGTACTTC.

The V and J genes are TRBV14 and TRBJ2-7; D gene ambiguous. With 1 base removed from V and 0 bases from J, the gap between germline ends came to 7 bases. From germline, CDR1 is SGHDN and CDR2 FVKESK. The CDR3 runs 14 residues. The CDR3 loop reads CASSQVYPSYEQYF. In DNA, the CDR3 is TGTGCCAGCAGCCAAGTCTACCCCTCCTACGAGCAGTACTTC.

The CDR3 coding sequence is TGTGCCAGCAGCAAGTTGACAGGGAATACCCCCCTCAATGAGCAGTTCTTC. As protein: CASSKLTGNTPLNEQFF. This chain joins TRBV21-1 and TRBJ2-1; the table's D call, TRBD1, has no DNA check behind it. TRBV21-1 is listed as a pseudogene. This CDR3 spans 17 amino acids.

This rearrangement joins TRBV6-5 to TRBJ2-7; tentative D call: TRBD2 (5 bases). Germline V gives CDR1 MNHEY, CDR2 SVGAGI. The CDR3 length is 15 residues. Trimming took off 0 bases at V and 2 bases at J, with 11 bases between the two ends. CDR3 in DNA: TGTGCCAGCAGTTACTCCCAGCGGAAACCCTACGAGCAGTACTTC. It encodes CASSYSQRKPYEQYF.

The rearrangement joins TRBV21-1 to TRBJ2-1; TRBD2 is taken as the D call from the table, unchecked against the DNA. TRBV21-1 has pseudogene status. CDR3 length: 17 amino acids. The CDR3 region is CASSPSASGGPVNEQFF. Here the CDR3 DNA reads TGTGCCAGCAGCCCGAGCGCATCGGGAGGGCCAGTTAATGAGCAGTTCTTC.

This chain uses TRBV4-1 with TRBJ1-1; 7 positions match TRBD1. The CDR3 is made up of 16 amino acids. After removal of 1 base from V and 0 bases from J, the junction contained 5 bases not matched to a gene. Germline CDR1 is MGHRA and CDR2 is YSYEKL. Here the CDR3 DNA reads TGCGCCAGCAGCCAAGCCCGACAGGGCTTGAACACTGAAGCTTTCTTT. Translation gives CASSQARQGLNTEAFF.

This clone has just a few counts. The chain employs TRBV6-5 and TRBJ1-1, with a tentative D call TRBD1 (5 bases). This CDR3 spans 13 amino acids. Germline CDR1 and CDR2: MNHEY and SVGAGI. V lost 2 bases and J lost 1, with 5 bases in between. CDR3 loop: CASSYGGNTEAFF. As DNA, the CDR3 is TGTGCCAGCAGTTACGGGGGGAACACTGAAGCTTTCTTT.

The chain joins TRBV7-3 to TRBJ2-6; no clear D. V was cut by 5 bases and J by 4 bases, with 6 bases left in between. Germline V lookup: CDR1 SGHTA, CDR2 FQGTGA. The CDR3 is 13 residues long. This CDR3 reads CASSRLGANVLTF. CDR3 DNA sequence: TGTGCCAGCAGCCGGTTAGGGGCCAACGTCCTGACTTTC.

The chain has TRBV6-1 and TRBJ2-2, with TRBD1 matching 7 bases. The CDR3 has 15 amino acids. The V gene's germline CDR1 is MNHNS and CDR2 SASEGT. V lost 6 bases to trimming and J lost 2 bases; unmatched junction nucleotides: 6. CDR3 region: CASRPGTANTGELFF. DNA of the CDR3: TGTGCCAGCAGACCCGGGACAGCCAACACCGGGGAGCTGTTTTTT.

V usage is TRBV30 and J usage is TRBJ2-5; D gene unclear. The germline gives CDR1 GTSNPN, CDR2 SVGIG (reference sequence). The CDR3 totals 12 residues. The V and J ends lost 8 bases and 5 bases respectively, with 15 bases between them. DNA of the CDR3: TGTGCCAGAGGAAGGGTAGGGGAGACCCAGTACTTC. It specifies CARGRVGETQYF.

This clone came up once. The gene calls are TRBV5-4 and TRBJ2-7; TRBD1 is a possible D gene (6 bases). The CDR3 has 15 residues. The V gene lost 4 bases and the J gene lost 3 bases, with 17 bases spanning the gap. Germline V gene lookup returns CDR1 SGHNT and CDR2 YYREEE (reference sequence). CDR3 DNA sequence: TGTGCCAGCAGCAGTGAGCGAACAGGGTTCTACGAGCAGTACTTC. It specifies CASSSERTGFYEQYF.

V and J are TRBV5-6 and TRBJ1-1, with D perhaps TRBD1 (5 bases). This CDR3 contains 14 residues. Trimming pared 3 bases from V and 5 bases from J, leaving 14 bases between. CDR1 is SGHDT, CDR2 YYEEEE, per germline. This CDR3 is CASSSTAFMTEAFF. In DNA form, the CDR3 reads TGTGCCAGCAGCTCGACAGCTTTCATGACTGAAGCTTTCTTT. The full variable domain, completed using reference TRBV5-6 and TRBJ1-1, is DAGVTQSPTHLIKTRGQQVTLRCSPKSGHDTVSWYQQALGQGPQFIFQYYEEEERQRGNFPDRFSGHQFPNYSSELNVNALLLGDSALYLCASSSTAFMTEAFFGQGTRLTVV.

The rearrangement joins TRBV28 to TRBJ2-7; TRBD2 aligns across 16 bases. Germline CDR1 and CDR2: MDHEN and SYDVKM. The ends lost 5 bases at V and 5 bases at J; junction bases unmatched: 18. The CDR3 sequence is 20 residues long. This chain's CDR3 is CASSPGTSGRVDGRPHEQYF. The CDR3 DNA sequence: TGTGCCAGCAGTCCAGGGACTAGCGGGAGGGTTGACGGGCGCCCCCACGAGCAGTACTTC.

The rearrangement joins TRBV13 to TRBJ2-7, with D perhaps assigned TRBD1 or TRBD2 (5 bases each). The CDR3 has 16 amino acids. V was clipped by 0 bases and J by 0 bases, with 12 bases between them. Germline lookup yields CDR1 PRHDT and CDR2 FYEKMQ (reference sequence). CDR3 coding DNA: TGTGCCAGCAGCTTAGGAGGGGATAGCGCCTCCTACGAGCAGTACTTC. Amino acid sequence: CASSLGGDSASYEQYF.

CDR3: CASSLSGHLVGKLFF. The CDR3 nucleotides read TGTGCCAGCAGTTTATCGGGACACTTAGTAGGAAAACTGTTTTTT. The chain employs TRBV27 and TRBJ1-4; D possibly corresponds to TRBD1 (6 bases). CDR3 length equals 15 residues. V was shortened by 0 bases and J by 10 bases, with 15 bases between the two germline ends. Germline-derived CDR1 and CDR2 are MNHEY and SMNVEV (reference sequence).

The chain carries TRBV10-2 and TRBJ2-1; 15 bases line up with TRBD2. V dropped 3 bases and J dropped 16; count of bases not matched to a gene: 7. Germline V CDR1 and CDR2: WSHSY, SAAADI. The CDR3 loop spans 14 amino acids. CDR3 sequence (DNA): TGCGCCAGCAGTGAAGGACTAGCGGGAGGGCCGGGATTCTTC. Protein sequence: CASSEGLAGGPGFF.

CDR3 loop: CASSSGGSHSPLHF. In DNA form, the CDR3 reads TGTGCCAGTAGTTCAGGGGGCAGTCATTCACCCCTCCACTTT. The chain recombines TRBV19 with TRBJ1-6, with 8 bases aligning to TRBD1. The CDR3 spans 14 residues. The V gene's germline CDR1 is LNHDA and CDR2 SQIVND (reference sequence). V shed 5 bases, J shed 8 bases, and the junction held 5 bases outside the gene matches.

The chain employs TRBV5-5 and TRBJ1-2; D call uncertain. The CDR3 contains 15 residues. CDR1 and CDR2 from the germline V gene are SGHKS and YYEKEE (reference sequence). The V end lost 6 bases, the J end lost 8 bases, and 23 bases lay between the germline ends. The CDR3 DNA follows: TGTGCCAGCATCTCTCTGGTGGCGGGTGTGGGGGGCTACACCTTC. It encodes CASISLVAGVGGYTF.

This chain connects TRBV5-6 to TRBJ2-7; tentative D call: TRBD2 (5 bases). The CDR3 is 15 residues long. Trimming took off 0 bases at V and 7 bases at J, with 17 bases between the two ends. Germline CDR1 reads SGHDT; CDR2 reads YYEEEE. The CDR3 spells CASSLESGRGGEQYF. The CDR3, as DNA: TGTGCCAGCAGCTTGGAGTCGGGGAGAGGTGGAGAGCAGTACTTC. Combining the CDR3 with reference TRBV5-6 and TRBJ2-7 gives the whole variable domain DAGVTQSPTHLIKTRGQQVTLRCSPKSGHDTVSWYQQALGQGPQFIFQYYEEEERQRGNFPDRFSGHQFPNYSSELNVNALLLGDSALYLCASSLESGRGGEQYFGPGTRLTVT.

The chain uses TRBV18 and TRBJ2-7, with 7 bases that match TRBD2. Germline CDR1 is KGHSH and CDR2 is LQKENI. J was trimmed by 7 bases and V by 4 bases; bases with no gene match: 19. The CDR3 consists of 17 residues. For the CDR3, the DNA is TGTGCCAGCTCACGGCTGCCCGTTCGGGGGGTCAAGACGGAGCAGTACTTC. Its protein product is CASSRLPVRGVKTEQYF.

This chain connects TRBV15 to TRBJ2-7; D tentatively fits TRBD1 or TRBD2 (5 bases each). Germline V CDR1 and CDR2: LNHNV, YYDKDF (reference sequence). V shed 1 base and J shed 3 bases, with 16 bases lying between them. The CDR3 loop spans 16 amino acids. CDR3 sequence reads: CATSRGLIGTSYEQYF. The CDR3 DNA follows: TGTGCCACCAGCAGAGGTCTAATTGGGACCAGCTACGAGCAGTACTTC.

The rearrangement joins TRBV6-5 to TRBJ1-1, with 10 positions matching TRBD1. V lost 6 bases and J lost 5; bases outside the gene matches: 6. Per the germline V gene, CDR1 is MNHEY and CDR2 is SVGAGI. The CDR3 length is 14 residues. CDR3: CASSRQGAKTEAFF. The CDR3 DNA reads as TGTGCCAGCAGCCGACAGGGGGCAAAGACTGAAGCTTTCTTT.

The chain recombines TRBV19 with TRBJ1-5, with TRBD1 matching 7 bases. In germline, CDR1 is LNHDA, CDR2 SQIVND (reference sequence). Trimming removed 8 bases from V and 4 bases from J; junction bases left unmatched: 8. This CDR3 is 14 amino acids long. CDR3 bases: TGTGCCAGTTCCGGGCAGGGGGGAAATCAGCCCCAGCATTTT. Amino acid sequence: CASSGQGGNQPQHF.